This TCR beta chain is from a study of spatial heterogeneity in lung cancer. About the research overall: A unique TCR and UMI combination showed up more than ten times in raw reads, on average. Study observations and caveats: Ubiquitous, expanded tumor-derived TCRs were more frequently observed in blood at resection than at follow-up.

Single TCR cDNA molecules each had their own unique molecular identifier. TCRdb fed the 5' RACE reads into MiXCR, producing one record per CDR3 protein. This sample carries about 100,000 distinct CDR3 sequences, 15% to 20% of them seen once, and the ten largest clones take 21%. As for time point: blood at routine non-recurrence follow-up after resection. Frozen PBMC, nontumor lung or tumor provided whole RNA, which was sequenced unsorted. This clonotype showed up many times. Its antigen remains unidentified. The CDR3 covers 16 residues. Trimming left V 6 bases short and J 7 bases short, with 24 bases between. The germline gives CDR1 SGHTA, CDR2 FQGNSA.

This clonotype originated in a male donor with early-stage non-small cell lung cancer. V gene TRBV7-2 combines with J gene TRBJ2-5; D remains ambiguous. The source was PBMCs, collected at follow-up. As DNA, the CDR3 is TGTGCCAGCAGTTCCGGCCTGGGTCCGTCCGGCGGGACCCAGTACTTC. It yields the protein CASSSGLGPSGGTQYF.